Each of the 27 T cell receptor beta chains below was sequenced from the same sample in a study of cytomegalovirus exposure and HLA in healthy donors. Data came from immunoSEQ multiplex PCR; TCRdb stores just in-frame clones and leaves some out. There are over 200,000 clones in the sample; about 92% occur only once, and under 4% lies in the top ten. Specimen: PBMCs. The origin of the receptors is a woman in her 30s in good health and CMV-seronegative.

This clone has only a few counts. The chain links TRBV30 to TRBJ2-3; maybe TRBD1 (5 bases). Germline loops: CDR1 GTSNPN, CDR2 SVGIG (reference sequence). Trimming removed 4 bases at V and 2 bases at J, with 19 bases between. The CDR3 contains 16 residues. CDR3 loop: CAWKFFGAALTDTQYF. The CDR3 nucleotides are TGTGCCTGGAAATTCTTTGGGGCCGCTCTCACAGATACGCAGTATTTT.

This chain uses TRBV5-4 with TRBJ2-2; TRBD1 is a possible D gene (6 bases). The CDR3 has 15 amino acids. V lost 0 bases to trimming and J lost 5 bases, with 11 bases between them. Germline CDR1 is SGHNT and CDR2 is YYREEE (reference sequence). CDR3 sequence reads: CASSLGSGATGELFF. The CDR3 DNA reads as TGTGCCAGCAGCTTGGGTTCAGGGGCTACCGGGGAGCTGTTTTTT.

The CDR3 reads CASSQWQGYEQYF. The CDR3 region has the DNA TGCGCCAGCAGCCAATGGCAGGGGTACGAGCAGTACTTC. The V call is TRBV4-1, the J call TRBJ2-7; a possible D gene is TRBD1 (6 bases). The V end lost 2 bases, the J end lost 4 bases, and 9 bases lay between the germline ends. The CDR3 has 13 amino acids. Per the germline V gene, CDR1 is MGHRA and CDR2 is YSYEKL.

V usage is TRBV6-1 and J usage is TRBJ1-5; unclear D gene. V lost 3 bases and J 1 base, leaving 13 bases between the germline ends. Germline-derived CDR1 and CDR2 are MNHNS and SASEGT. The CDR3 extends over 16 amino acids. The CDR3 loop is CASSDPPGGSNQPQHF. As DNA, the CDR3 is TGTGCCAGCAGTGACCCCCCAGGTGGCAGCAATCAGCCCCAGCATTTT.

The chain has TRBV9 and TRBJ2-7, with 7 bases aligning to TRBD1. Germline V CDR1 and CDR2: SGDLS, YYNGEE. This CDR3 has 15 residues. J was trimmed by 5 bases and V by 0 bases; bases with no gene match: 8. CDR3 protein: CASSVALGTADEQYF. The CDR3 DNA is TGTGCCAGCAGCGTAGCGCTCGGGACAGCAGACGAGCAGTACTTC.

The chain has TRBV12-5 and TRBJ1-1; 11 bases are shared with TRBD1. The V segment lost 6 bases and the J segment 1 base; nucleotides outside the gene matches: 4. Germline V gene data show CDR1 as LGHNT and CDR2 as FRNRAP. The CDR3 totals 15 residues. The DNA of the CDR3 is TGTGCTAGTGGAGGACAGGGGGCGAAGAACACTGAAGCTTTCTTT. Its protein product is CASGGQGAKNTEAFF.

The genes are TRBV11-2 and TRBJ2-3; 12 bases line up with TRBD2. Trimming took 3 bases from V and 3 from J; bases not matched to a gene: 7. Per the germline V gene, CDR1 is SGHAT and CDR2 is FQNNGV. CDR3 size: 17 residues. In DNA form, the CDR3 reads TGTGCCAGCAGCTTTCTTCGGACTAGCGGGAAGACAGATACGCAGTATTTT. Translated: CASSFLRTSGKTDTQYF.

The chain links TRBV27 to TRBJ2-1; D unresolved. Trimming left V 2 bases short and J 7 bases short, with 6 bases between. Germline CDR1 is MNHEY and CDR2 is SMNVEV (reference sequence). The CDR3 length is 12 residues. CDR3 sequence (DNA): TGTGCCAGCAGTTTAAACCGTAATGAGCAGTTCTTC. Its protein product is CASSLNRNEQFF.

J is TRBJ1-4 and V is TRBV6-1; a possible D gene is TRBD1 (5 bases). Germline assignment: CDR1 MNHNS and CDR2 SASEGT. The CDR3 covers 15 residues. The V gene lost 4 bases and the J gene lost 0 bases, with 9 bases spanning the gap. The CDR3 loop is CASSAGRATNEKLFF. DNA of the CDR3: TGTGCCAGCAGTGCAGGGAGGGCAACTAATGAAAAACTGTTTTTT.

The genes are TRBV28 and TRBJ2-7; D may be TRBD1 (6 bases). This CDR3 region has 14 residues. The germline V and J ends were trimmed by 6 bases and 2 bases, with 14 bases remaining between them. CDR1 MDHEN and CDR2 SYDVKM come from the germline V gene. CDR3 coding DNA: TGTGCCAGCAGGCTACGGGACAAAACCTACGAGCAGTACTTC. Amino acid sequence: CASRLRDKTYEQYF.

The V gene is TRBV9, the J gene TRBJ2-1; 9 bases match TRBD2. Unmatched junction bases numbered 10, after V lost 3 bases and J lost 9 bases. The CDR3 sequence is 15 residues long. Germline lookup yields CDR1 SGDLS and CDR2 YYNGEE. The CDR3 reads CASSDGPGLAGEQFF. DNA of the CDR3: TGTGCCAGCAGCGACGGCCCGGGACTAGCCGGTGAGCAGTTCTTC.

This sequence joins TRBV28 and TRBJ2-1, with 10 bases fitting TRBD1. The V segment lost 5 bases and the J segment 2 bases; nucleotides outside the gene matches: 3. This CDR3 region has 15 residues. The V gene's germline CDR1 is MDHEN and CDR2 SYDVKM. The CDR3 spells CASSTDRGPYNEQFF. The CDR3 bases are TGTGCCAGCAGTACAGACAGGGGGCCCTACAATGAGCAGTTCTTC.

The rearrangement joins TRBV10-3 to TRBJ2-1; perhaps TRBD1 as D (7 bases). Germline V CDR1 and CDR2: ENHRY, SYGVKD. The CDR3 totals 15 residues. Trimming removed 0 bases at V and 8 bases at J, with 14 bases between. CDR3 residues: CAISESGGGAHEQFF. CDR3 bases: TGTGCCATCAGTGAGTCAGGGGGCGGGGCCCATGAGCAGTTCTTC.

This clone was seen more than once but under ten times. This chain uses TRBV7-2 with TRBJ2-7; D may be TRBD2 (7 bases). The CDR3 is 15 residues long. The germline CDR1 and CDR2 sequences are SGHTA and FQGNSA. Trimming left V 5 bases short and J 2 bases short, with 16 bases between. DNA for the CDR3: TGTGCCAGCAGCCCAGGCCGGGGGGCGGCCTACGAGCAGTACTTC. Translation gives CASSPGRGAAYEQYF.

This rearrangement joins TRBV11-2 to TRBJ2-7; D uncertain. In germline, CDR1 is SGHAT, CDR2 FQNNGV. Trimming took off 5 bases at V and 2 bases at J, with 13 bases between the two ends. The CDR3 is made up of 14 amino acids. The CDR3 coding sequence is TGTGCCAGCAGCCTCTATCGAGGCCCCTACGAGCAGTACTTC. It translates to CASSLYRGPYEQYF.

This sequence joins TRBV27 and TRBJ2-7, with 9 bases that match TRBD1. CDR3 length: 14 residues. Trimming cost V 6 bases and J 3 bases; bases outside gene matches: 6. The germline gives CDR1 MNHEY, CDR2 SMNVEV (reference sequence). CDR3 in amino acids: CASSPQGAGYEQYF. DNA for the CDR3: TGTGCCAGCAGCCCACAGGGGGCGGGCTACGAGCAGTACTTC.

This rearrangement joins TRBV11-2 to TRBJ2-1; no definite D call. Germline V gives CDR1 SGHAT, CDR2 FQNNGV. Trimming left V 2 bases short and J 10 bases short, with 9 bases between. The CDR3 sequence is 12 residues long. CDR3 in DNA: TGTGCCAGCAGCTTATACGGAGAGGAGCAGTTCTTC. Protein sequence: CASSLYGEEQFF.

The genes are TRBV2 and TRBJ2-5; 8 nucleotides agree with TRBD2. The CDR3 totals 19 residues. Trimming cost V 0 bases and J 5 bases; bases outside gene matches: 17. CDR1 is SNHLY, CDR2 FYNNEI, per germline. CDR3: CASSEANPSSAGGGETQYF. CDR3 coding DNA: TGTGCCAGCAGTGAAGCAAACCCTTCATCGGCGGGAGGAGGGGAGACCCAGTACTTC.

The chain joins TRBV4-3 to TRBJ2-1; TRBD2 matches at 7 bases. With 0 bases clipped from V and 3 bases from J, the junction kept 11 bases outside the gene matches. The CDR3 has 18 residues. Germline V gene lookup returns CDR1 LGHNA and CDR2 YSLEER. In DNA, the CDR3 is TGCGCCAGCAGCCAAGATCTCAAGGTAACTAGCGTCTACAATGAGCAGTTCTTC. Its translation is CASSQDLKVTSVYNEQFF.

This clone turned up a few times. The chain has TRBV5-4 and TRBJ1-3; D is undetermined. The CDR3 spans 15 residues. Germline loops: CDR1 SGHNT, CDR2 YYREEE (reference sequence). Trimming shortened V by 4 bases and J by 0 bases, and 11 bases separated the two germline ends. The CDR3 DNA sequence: TGTGCCAGCAGCACGTCCCCGGCCTCTGGAAACACCATATATTTT. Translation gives CASSTSPASGNTIYF.

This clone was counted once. The CDR3 region has the DNA TGTGCCAGCGACTTGGGGGGGCGGAACATTCAGTACTTC. It is translated as CASDLGGRNIQYF. The chain recombines TRBV5-8 with TRBJ2-4; tentative D call: TRBD2 (7 bases). The CDR3 runs to 13 residues. Germline lookup yields CDR1 SGHTS and CDR2 YDEGEE. Trimming took 7 bases from V and 7 from J, leaving 15 bases between them.

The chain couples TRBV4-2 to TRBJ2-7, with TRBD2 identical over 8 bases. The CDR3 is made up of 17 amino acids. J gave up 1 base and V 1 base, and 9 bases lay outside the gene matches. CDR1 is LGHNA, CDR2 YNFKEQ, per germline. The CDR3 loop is CASSQATGTSLSYEQYF. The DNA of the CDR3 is TGTGCCAGCAGCCAAGCCACCGGGACTAGTCTTTCCTACGAGCAGTACTTC.

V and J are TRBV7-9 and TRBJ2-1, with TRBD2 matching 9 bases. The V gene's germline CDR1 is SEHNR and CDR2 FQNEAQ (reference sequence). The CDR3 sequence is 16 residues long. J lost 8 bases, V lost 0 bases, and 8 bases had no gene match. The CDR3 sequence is CASSLAGGRASDEQFF. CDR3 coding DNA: TGTGCCAGCAGCTTAGCTGGCGGGAGGGCCTCGGATGAGCAGTTCTTC.

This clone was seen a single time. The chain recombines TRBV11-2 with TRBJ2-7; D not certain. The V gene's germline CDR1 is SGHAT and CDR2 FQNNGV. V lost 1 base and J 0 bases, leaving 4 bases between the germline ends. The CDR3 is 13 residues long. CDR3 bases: TGTGCCAGCAGCTTAGGACCCTCCTACGAGCAGTACTTC. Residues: CASSLGPSYEQYF.

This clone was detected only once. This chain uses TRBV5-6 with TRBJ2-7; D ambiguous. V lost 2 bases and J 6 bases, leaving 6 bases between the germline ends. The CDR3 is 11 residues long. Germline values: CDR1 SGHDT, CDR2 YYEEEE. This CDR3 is CASSFSSEQYF. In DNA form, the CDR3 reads TGTGCCAGCAGCTTTTCGTCCGAGCAGTACTTC.

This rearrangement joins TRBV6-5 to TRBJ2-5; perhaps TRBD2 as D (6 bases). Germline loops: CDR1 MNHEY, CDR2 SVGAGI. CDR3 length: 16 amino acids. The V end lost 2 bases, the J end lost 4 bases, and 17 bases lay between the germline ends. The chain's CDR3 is CASSYRSGLQRETQYF. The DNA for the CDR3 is TGTGCCAGCAGTTACCGATCGGGACTCCAGAGAGAGACCCAGTACTTC.

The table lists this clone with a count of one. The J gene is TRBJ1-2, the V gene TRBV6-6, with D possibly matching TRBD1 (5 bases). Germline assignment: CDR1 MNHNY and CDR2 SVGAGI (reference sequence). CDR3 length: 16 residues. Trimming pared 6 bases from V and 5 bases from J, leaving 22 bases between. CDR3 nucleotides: TGTGCCAGCAGCCTACTAGGGCAGGAGGACATTTATGGCTACACCTTC. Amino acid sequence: CASSLLGQEDIYGYTF.